This T cell receptor beta chain was sequenced for a study of OX40 agonist ivuxolimab in advanced cancers. For the study at large: Three partial responders included one hepatocellular carcinoma patient and two cutaneous melanoma patients.

The CDR3 loop spans 13 amino acids. Trimming removed 3 bases from V and 7 bases from J, with 12 bases in between. CDR1 and CDR2 from the germline V gene are SGHDT and YYEEEE. Overall study findings and caveats: CD8+ T cells averaged more expanded clones than CD4+. At 0.1 to 3.0 mg/kg and by week 6, clonal expansion occurred in CD4+ and CD8+ blood T cells.

This clone was seen once. The antigen remains unidentified. Libraries were prepared by immunoSEQ multiplex PCR; TCRdb keeps only in-frame clonotypes and omits some of them. The table lists approximately 30,000 clones, around 80% of them singletons. Blood specimens came from baseline, cycle 4 day 1, and cycle 7 day 1. The receptor was derived from an adult with an advanced solid tumor such as melanoma, head and neck, liver or kidney cancer. This sequence joins TRBV5-6 and TRBJ2-3, with no clear D. The sequencing here drew on CD4+ or CD8+ T cells sorted from blood, taken in a trial of the OX40 agonist ivuxolimab. This chain's CDR3 is CASSSDLSHTQYF. DNA for the CDR3: TGTGCCAGCAGCTCGGACCTATCACATACGCAGTATTTT.